This T cell receptor beta chain was profiled in a study of regulatory T cells in long-lasting Graves disease. Study summary: Under 3 months of antithyroid drugs had been taken by newly diagnosed Graves' patients.

Only a few counts were recorded for this clonotype. Libraries of TCR beta came from iRepertoire HTBI primers plus Arm-PCR of CDR3 regions. TCRdb redid the calling of the multiplex PCR reads with MiXCR, one entry per CDR3 protein. The sample shows some 350,000 distinct CDR3 sequences, roughly 15% of them seen only once. Trimming shortened V by 1 base and J by 10 bases, and 19 bases separated the two germline ends. CDR1 is SGHTA, CDR2 FQGNSA, per germline. This CDR3 region has 15 residues. The time point denotes: newly diagnosed GD, antithyroid drugs for less than 3 months. PBMC RNA was the source of the TCR library. The sample was also linked to a second study, of T cells in Graves' hyperthyroidism and ophthalmopathy. That paper adds: Separating ophthalmopathy from stable hyperthyroidism was achieved by a 13 V-J model.

The specimen comprised peripheral blood mononuclear cells (PBMCs), sampled at new diagnosis, from a patient treated with antithyroid drugs. The receptor comes from a woman between 18 and 29 years old with Graves disease. The chain joins TRBV7-2 to TRBJ1-1; possibly TRBD1 for D (5 bases). The CDR3 reads CASSLEAGGTAPAFF. The CDR3 DNA follows: TGTGCCAGCAGCTTAGAGGCCGGGGGAACGGCTCCAGCTTTCTTT.